A single sample gave rise to the 18 T cell receptor beta chains below, sequenced in a study of CD8 T cells in ankylosing spondylitis. TCRdb independently ran MiXCR on the 5' RACE reads; one entry per CDR3 protein. Of around 890,000 distinct CDR3 sequences detected, approximately 12% appear once; the ten largest clones hold about 0.49%. These receptors have no known antigen. Whole-study findings and limits: Roughly eight highly homologous variants made up a TCR beta motif that seemed to typify ankylosing spondylitis blood.

Sequenced material: blood, either unsorted or a sorted T cell fraction (not recorded which). The receptor set was obtained from a male donor with ankylosing spondylitis.

This chain links TRBV5-1 with TRBJ2-7; D is possibly TRBD1 or TRBD2 (5 bases each). Germline CDR1 and CDR2: SGHRS and YFSETQ. The CDR3 spans 15 residues. V was trimmed by 5 bases and J by 6 bases, leaving 21 bases between them. CDR3 sequence (DNA): TGCGCCAGCAGTCGCCCTCCGGGACGGAATATCGAGCAGTACTTC. This encodes CASSRPPGRNIEQYF.

The gene calls are TRBV20-1 and TRBJ2-5; 10 bases map to TRBD2. Germline CDR1 DFQATT, CDR2 SNEGSKA (reference sequence). The ends lost 0 bases at V and 4 bases at J; junction bases unmatched: 5. This CDR3 comprises 15 residues. The DNA of the CDR3 is TGCAGTGCTAGAGATTGGGTAGCGGGAGGAGAGACCCAGTACTTC. It yields the protein CSARDWVAGGETQYF.

This clonotype appeared a few times. This rearrangement joins TRBV29-1 to TRBJ2-5; D may be TRBD1 or TRBD2 (5 bases each). This CDR3 region has 14 residues. Trimming took off 4 bases at V and 4 bases at J, with 16 bases between the two ends. Germline values: CDR1 SQVTM, CDR2 ANQGSEA. The CDR3 loop reads CSVVQGMRGETQYF. In DNA form, the CDR3 reads TGCAGCGTTGTCCAGGGAATGAGGGGAGAGACCCAGTACTTC.

The chain combines TRBV7-2 with TRBJ1-5, with TRBD1 as a possible D gene (5 bases). CDR1 SGHTA and CDR2 FQGNSA come from the germline V gene. The CDR3 runs to 13 residues. Trimming took off 8 bases at V and 2 bases at J, with 10 bases between the two ends. DNA for the CDR3: TGTGCCAGCCAGGGAAGCGGCAATCAGCCCCAGCATTTT. This codes for CASQGSGNQPQHF.

This clonotype was counted at least ten times. This chain uses TRBV6-5 with TRBJ2-7; TRBD2 might be the D (5 bases). Germline V lookup: CDR1 MNHEY, CDR2 SVGAGI. This CDR3 spans 14 amino acids. V dropped 1 base and J dropped 7 bases, with 14 bases sitting between them. This CDR3 is CASSYYSGIREQYF. In DNA form, the CDR3 reads TGTGCCAGCAGTTACTATTCGGGGATTCGGGAGCAGTACTTC.

This chain joins TRBV24-1 and TRBJ1-1; D not certain. Trimming shortened V by 4 bases and J by 7 bases, and 15 bases separated the two germline ends. CDR1 KGHDR and CDR2 SFDVKD come from the germline V gene. CDR3 length: 14 amino acids. CDR3 in amino acids: CATSDPSKPGEAFF. Here the CDR3 DNA reads TGTGCCACCAGTGACCCCTCAAAGCCGGGTGAAGCTTTCTTT.

This clonotype was seen more than once but under ten times. The chain employs TRBV7-8 and TRBJ2-7; D uncertain. CDR1 SGHVS and CDR2 FQNEAQ come from the germline V gene. Trimming shortened V by 8 bases and J by 6 bases, and 14 bases separated the two germline ends. The CDR3 covers 12 residues. For the CDR3, the DNA is TGTGCCAGCGTCCAGAGCCGTAGCGAGCAGTACTTC. This sequence encodes CASVQSRSEQYF. Drawing the rest from reference TRBV7-8 and TRBJ2-7, the complete variable domain is GAGVSQSPRYKVAKRGQDVALRCDPISGHVSLFWYQQALGQGPEFLTYFQNEAQLDKSGLPSDRFFAERPEGSVSTLKIQRTQQEDSAVYLCASVQSRSEQYFGPGTRLTVT.

In this sample, this clonotype turned up many times. The J gene is TRBJ2-5, the V gene TRBV29-1; a possible D gene is TRBD1 (6 bases). Germline CDR1 is SQVTM and CDR2 is ANQGSEA. Trimming cost V 5 bases and J 4 bases, with 17 bases left between them. The CDR3 extends over 14 amino acids. CDR3 residues: CSVLTTGTGETQYF. The DNA for the CDR3 is TGCAGCGTTCTAACTACAGGGACGGGAGAGACCCAGTACTTC.

The chain uses TRBV5-1 and TRBJ2-7; D gene uncertain. The length of the CDR3 is 14 residues. V lost 0 bases and J 5 bases, leaving 12 bases between the germline ends. Germline V gene data show CDR1 as SGHRS and CDR2 as YFSETQ. The CDR3 DNA is TGCGCCAGCAGCTTGGGGGCCCCATCCAACGAGCAGTACTTC. Protein sequence: CASSLGAPSNEQYF.

There are a few counts of this clonotype. The chain has TRBV6-1 and TRBJ2-7, with a tentative D call TRBD1 (6 bases). Germline-derived CDR1 and CDR2 are MNHNS and SASEGT. V dropped 6 bases and J dropped 4 bases, with 16 bases sitting between them. The CDR3 extends over 14 amino acids. In DNA, the CDR3 is TGTGCCAGCAGACCCACAGGGCAGGGGTACGAGCAGTACTTC. Protein product: CASRPTGQGYEQYF.

The V gene is TRBV6-1, the J gene TRBJ2-5; D gene ambiguous. Trimming cost V 2 bases and J 3 bases, with 13 bases left between them. CDR1 and CDR2 (germline): MNHNS, SASEGT. The CDR3 extends over 15 amino acids. Here the CDR3 DNA reads TGTGCCAGCAGTGAATTAGGCAAACCGAAAGAGACCCAGTACTTC. Its protein is CASSELGKPKETQYF.

At least ten counts were recorded for this clonotype. The V gene is TRBV29-1, the J gene TRBJ1-2; D uncertain. The V gene lost 3 bases and the J gene lost 5 bases, with 7 bases spanning the gap. Germline lookup yields CDR1 SQVTM and CDR2 ANQGSEA. The CDR3 is made up of 11 amino acids. CDR3 nucleotide sequence: TGCAGCGTTGATAGTCAGTATGGCTACACCTTC. Protein product: CSVDSQYGYTF.

This clonotype turned up a few times. The chain has TRBV5-1 and TRBJ2-1; a possible D gene is TRBD1 (5 bases). Trimming left V 2 bases short and J 7 bases short, with 13 bases between. In germline, CDR1 is SGHRS, CDR2 YFSETQ. The CDR3 length is 14 residues. CDR3 DNA sequence: TGCGCCAGCAGCTTCGGCAGGGTTCGGAATGAGCAGTTCTTC. It translates to CASSFGRVRNEQFF.

This clonotype was observed a handful of times. J is TRBJ2-3 and V is TRBV6-5; 7 bases line up with TRBD2. The CDR3 contains 13 residues. Germline trimming cut 2 bases from V and 9 bases from J; bases unmatched to any gene: 5. Germline values: CDR1 MNHEY, CDR2 SVGAGI. CDR3 coding DNA: TGTGCCAGCAGTTACCTCCAGCGGGGCACGCAGTATTTT. This codes for CASSYLQRGTQYF.

The genes are TRBV7-2 and TRBJ1-1; D is perhaps TRBD1 (5 bases). Germline V gene sequence: CDR1 SGHTA, CDR2 FQGNSA. V was trimmed by 4 bases and J by 8 bases, leaving 14 bases between them. This CDR3 has 13 amino acids. In DNA form, the CDR3 reads TGTGCCAGCAGCTATCAGGGTACGTTGGAAGCTTTCTTT. The encoded protein is CASSYQGTLEAFF.

V gene TRBV4-2 combines with J gene TRBJ2-3, with 7 bases identical to TRBD1. J gave up 2 bases and V 3 bases, and 8 bases lay outside the gene matches. The germline gives CDR1 LGHNA, CDR2 YNFKEQ. The CDR3 has 16 amino acids. Here the CDR3 DNA reads TGTGCCAGCAGCCAGGTCCCCGACAGGGCCACAGATACGCAGTATTTT. Its protein is CASSQVPDRATDTQYF.

The chain links TRBV7-2 to TRBJ1-6, with D possibly being TRBD1 (6 bases). Germline V gene lookup returns CDR1 SGHTA and CDR2 FQGNSA. The CDR3 covers 16 residues. Trimming took off 5 bases at V and 5 bases at J, with 16 bases between the two ends. CDR3 sequence (DNA): TGTGCCAGCAGCAAAATCCCAGGGGTGGATAATTCACCCCTCCACTTT. This translates into CASSKIPGVDNSPLHF.

This clonotype occurred a few times. The chain uses TRBV5-1 and TRBJ1-6; TRBD1 aligns across 10 bases. In germline, CDR1 is SGHRS, CDR2 YFSETQ. This CDR3 is built from 18 residues. Germline trimming cut 4 bases from V and 9 bases from J; bases unmatched to any gene: 16. The CDR3 bases are TGCGCCAGCAGCAGAGGGACAGGGGAAGGAACATATGGTTCACCCCTCCACTTT. Its protein product is CASSRGTGEGTYGSPLHF.